This T cell receptor (beta chain) was sequenced in a study of T cell responses to AZD1222 COVID-19 vaccine. The study, taken as a whole, reports: Every sample of the repertoires postdated the peak T cell response.

Sequencing was performed with immunoSEQ multiplex PCR; in TCRdb, only in-frame clones are kept and a portion is missing. The data show about 150,000 clones, with roughly 88% seen just once and around 3.4% held by the top ten. To note about this clone: What it recognizes is unknown.

CDR1 is GTSNPN, CDR2 SVGIG, per germline (reference sequence). This CDR3 has 16 residues. Trimming removed 0 bases at V and 7 bases at J, with 16 bases between. The starting material was peripheral blood, obtained on day 0 of MenACWY control vaccination. This rearrangement joins TRBV30 to TRBJ1-6; D is possibly TRBD1 (5 bases). This TCR was sampled from an adult in good health. This chain's CDR3 is CAWSVGSGRGNSPLHF. CDR3 DNA: TGTGCCTGGAGTGTTGGGTCAGGGCGGGGCAATTCACCCCTCCACTTT.